Following are 5 T cell receptor beta chains from one sample sequenced in a study of technical replicates of blood from a few donors (dated by TCRdb to 2017 to 2019). Libraries were prepared through the immunoSEQ multiplex PCR assay. TCRdb's version of the immuneACCESS table is confined to in-frame rearrangements and falls short of the full clone set. An unresolved V gene accounts for under half of the shortfall where checked; the remainder is of unknown origin. The sample yields approximately 80,000 clones; about 91% were counted once. The top ten clones comprise 0.35% to 0.5% of the sample. The sequenced material came from T cells isolated from PBMCs. The receptors stem from a human donor in good health.

The chain uses TRBV7-3 and TRBJ1-1, with D hard to call. CDR1 SGHTA and CDR2 FQGTGA come from the germline V gene. This CDR3 region has 15 residues. Trimming pared 1 base from V and 6 bases from J, leaving 15 bases between. The CDR3 DNA reads as TGTGCCAGCAGCTTAAGTGCCCAGAGGGTCTCTGAAGCTTTCTTT. Translation: CASSLSAQRVSEAFF.

The J gene is TRBJ1-4, the V gene TRBV13; 10 nucleotides align to TRBD1. Germline assignment: CDR1 PRHDT and CDR2 FYEKMQ (reference sequence). V was pared by 5 bases and J by 6 bases, with 15 bases of the junction left unmatched. The CDR3 runs 18 residues. The CDR3 DNA sequence: TGTGCCAGCAGCGGGCGGACAGGGGGAGGAAGTTGGGATGAAAAACTGTTTTTT. Protein: CASSGRTGGGSWDEKLFF.

The chain employs TRBV9 and TRBJ2-1; 7 bases align to TRBD1. The CDR3 loop spans 15 amino acids. V shed 3 bases, J shed 2 bases, and the junction held 5 bases outside the gene matches. Germline V lookup: CDR1 SGDLS, CDR2 YYNGEE. The DNA of the CDR3 is TGTGCCAGCAGCGGCCGACAGGGCCCCTACAATGAGCAGTTCTTC. Protein sequence: CASSGRQGPYNEQFF. Full variable domain (remainder filled in from reference TRBV9 and TRBJ2-1): DSGVTQTPKHLITATGQRVTLRCSPRSGDLSVYWYQQSLDQGLQFLIQYYNGEERAKGNILERFSAQQFPDLHSELNLSSLELGDSALYFCASSGRQGPYNEQFFGPGTRLTVL.

The chain joins TRBV4-1 to TRBJ2-2; D possibly corresponds to TRBD1 (5 bases). Between the trimmed V and J ends, which lost 4 bases and 5 bases, there was a span of 14 bases. Germline values: CDR1 MGHRA, CDR2 YSYEKL. CDR3 length equals 15 residues. In nucleotides, the CDR3 is TGCGCCAGCAGCCCCGACAGCGTGGTAACCGGGGAGCTGTTTTTT. Amino acids: CASSPDSVVTGELFF.

This clone was seen a few times. The V and J genes are TRBV27 and TRBJ1-1; 7 nucleotides match TRBD1. The germline CDR1 and CDR2 sequences are MNHEY and SMNVEV (reference sequence). V was clipped by 3 bases and J by 4 bases; unmatched bases: 2. The CDR3 consists of 13 residues. As DNA, the CDR3 is TGTGCCAGCAGTTTGGACAGGACCACTGAAGCTTTCTTT. Translating it yields CASSLDRTTEAFF.